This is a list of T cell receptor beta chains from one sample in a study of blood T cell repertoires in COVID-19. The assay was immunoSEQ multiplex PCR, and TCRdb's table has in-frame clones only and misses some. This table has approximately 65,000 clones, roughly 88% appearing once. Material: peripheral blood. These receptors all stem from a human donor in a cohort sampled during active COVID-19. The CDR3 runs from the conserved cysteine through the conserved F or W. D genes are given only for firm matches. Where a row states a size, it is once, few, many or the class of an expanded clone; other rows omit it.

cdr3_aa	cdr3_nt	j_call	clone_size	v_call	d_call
CASSLSSTGLETQYF	TGTGCCAGCAGCTTATCTTCGACAGGGCTAGAGACCCAGTACTTC	TRBJ2-5	.	TRBV11-2	TRBD1
CASSQAGTGGNEQFF	TGCGCCAGCAGCCAAGCCGGGACAGGGGGCAATGAGCAGTTCTTC	TRBJ2-1	.	TRBV4-1	TRBD1
CASSFPLGAGRQYF	TGTGCCAGCAGCTTCCCCCTAGGGGCTGGTAGGCAGTACTTC	TRBJ2-7	.	TRBV11-2	.
CASSQAGLSYEQYF	TGTGCCAGCAGCCAAGCAGGGCTTTCCTACGAGCAGTACTTC	TRBJ2-7	.	TRBV14	.
CASSPRTAASGNTIYF	TGTGCCAGCAGCCCCCGGACAGCCGCCTCTGGAAACACCATATATTTT	TRBJ1-3	few	TRBV14	.
CASSLGGITDTQYF	TGCGCCAGCAGCTTGGGAGGGATCACAGATACGCAGTATTTT	TRBJ2-3	.	TRBV5-1	.
CASSFPGQGPSF	TGTGCCAGCAGTTTTCCAGGACAGGGCCCAAGCTTC	TRBJ2-7	.	TRBV6-6	TRBD1
CASRDRGPNTGELFF	TGTGCCAGCAGGGACAGGGGCCCGAACACCGGGGAGCTGTTTTTT	TRBJ2-2	.	TRBV2	TRBD1
CASSLVAIAGSTDTQYF	TGTGCCAGCAGCTTAGTCGCTATTGCGGGGAGCACAGATACGCAGTATTTT	TRBJ2-3	.	TRBV11-2	.
CASSRGDSNQPQHF	TGTGCCAGCAGCAGAGGAGATAGCAATCAGCCCCAGCATTTT	TRBJ1-5	.	TRBV3-1/TRBV3-2	.
CASSLGERGYTF	TGTGCCAGCAGCCTCGGGGAAAGAGGCTACACCTTC	TRBJ1-2	.	TRBV11-2	.
CASSSRDREYQETQYF	TGTGCCAGCAGCTCGCGGGACAGGGAGTACCAAGAGACCCAGTACTTC	TRBJ2-5	once	TRBV4-2	TRBD1
CASSETGQGGQPQHF	TGTGCCAGCAGCGAAACGGGACAGGGTGGGCAGCCCCAGCATTTT	TRBJ1-5	.	TRBV9	TRBD1
CASSSSPIVSEQYF	TGTGCCAGCAGTTCCTCCCCCATTGTCAGCGAGCAGTACTTC	TRBJ2-7	.	TRBV6-5	.
CASSFPAAPYEQYF	TGTGCCAGCAGTTTCCCAGCGGCTCCCTACGAGCAGTACTTC	TRBJ2-7	.	TRBV28	.
CASSYTGTLNYGYTF	TGTGCCAGCAGTTATACCGGGACACTCAACTATGGCTACACCTTC	TRBJ1-2	.	TRBV6-5	.
CASSLAQGGRGAFF	TGTGCCAGCAGCTTAGCGCAAGGGGGCCGGGGAGCTTTCTTT	TRBJ1-1	.	TRBV7-2	TRBD1
CASRGERATNEKLFF	TGTGCCAGCCGAGGAGAGAGAGCAACTAATGAAAAACTGTTTTTT	TRBJ1-4	once	TRBV2	.
CASGDFRGRPGNTEAFF	TGTGCCAGCGGCGACTTTCGTGGCCGCCCTGGGAACACTGAAGCTTTCTTT	TRBJ1-1	.	TRBV2	.
CASSRGGYEQYF	TGTGCCAGCTCACGAGGGGGATACGAGCAGTACTTC	TRBJ2-7	.	TRBV18	.
CASSLHRDRNTEAFF	TGCGCCAGCAGTCTTCACCGGGACAGGAACACTGAAGCTTTCTTT	TRBJ1-1	.	TRBV10-1	TRBD1
CASSPGTSGSTDTQYF	TGTGCCAGCAGCCCCGGGACTAGCGGTAGCACAGATACGCAGTATTTT	TRBJ2-3	.	TRBV4-2	TRBD2
CASSEIYNTGELFF	TGTGCCAGCAGTGAAATTTATAACACCGGGGAGCTGTTTTTT	TRBJ2-2	few	TRBV6-1	.
CASSTYRSGPGAFF	TGTGCCAGTAGTACCTATCGCTCAGGCCCAGGGGCTTTCTTT	TRBJ1-1	.	TRBV19	.
CASIATGNTEAFF	TGTGCCAGCATAGCTACAGGCAACACTGAAGCTTTCTTT	TRBJ1-1	once	TRBV19	.
CASSPALAGEYEQYF	TGTGCCAGCAGCCCAGCGTTAGCGGGAGAGTACGAGCAGTACTTC	TRBJ2-7	.	TRBV7-2	TRBD2
CASSRGQQSYEQYF	TGCGCCAGCAGCCGCGGACAACAGTCCTACGAGCAGTACTTC	TRBJ2-7	.	TRBV4-1	.
CASDREMNTEAFF	TGTGCCAGCGACAGGGAAATGAACACTGAAGCTTTCTTT	TRBJ1-1	.	TRBV12-3/TRBV12-4	TRBD1
CASSLTRTGVYEQYF	TGTGCCAGCAGTCTAACCCGGACAGGGGTCTACGAGCAGTACTTC	TRBJ2-7	.	TRBV27	TRBD1
CATSDLSPGSYEQYF	TGTGCCACCAGTGATTTATCTCCGGGGTCCTACGAGCAGTACTTC	TRBJ2-7	.	TRBV24-1	.
CASSYVLAGGARSTDTQYF	TGTGCCAGCAGTTATGTACTAGCGGGGGGGGCGAGGAGCACAGATACGCAGTATTTT	TRBJ2-3	.	TRBV6-2/TRBV6-3	TRBD2
CASSPIAGGNNEQFF	TGTGCCAGCTCACCGATAGCGGGGGGGAACAATGAGCAGTTCTTC	TRBJ2-1	once	TRBV18	TRBD2
CASSVAGSGRLADTQYF	TGTGCCAGCAGCGTAGCGGGTAGCGGGAGATTGGCAGATACGCAGTATTTT	TRBJ2-3	once	TRBV9	TRBD2